Following are 10 T cell receptor beta chains from one sample sequenced in a study of blood T cell repertoires in COVID-19 (dated by TCRdb to 2018 to 2020). Receptors were amplified or captured by the immunoSEQ multiplex PCR assay. Entries here come from immuneACCESS through TCRdb and include only in-frame sequences with V and J called. Some clones fail to appear in such tables; in the studies checked, an unresolved V gene covers under half of the shortfall, and the cause of the remainder is unknown. The sample has fewer than 650,000 clones on record, approximately 91% of them singletons. The ten largest account for 7.5% to 9% of the sample. The material sequenced was peripheral blood. These receptor sequences come from a woman aged 50 to 60 with COVID-19, enrolled during active disease.

The chain recombines TRBV10-3 with TRBJ2-7; D uncertain. The CDR3 consists of 14 residues. The germline CDR1 and CDR2 sequences are ENHRY and SYGVKD. V dropped 8 bases and J dropped 1 base, with 15 bases sitting between them. CDR3 in DNA: TGTGCCATCGGTCTAGACGATTCGTCCTACGAGCAGTACTTC. Protein: CAIGLDDSSYEQYF.

V gene TRBV5-8 combines with J gene TRBJ1-5, with 8 bases lining up with TRBD1. Germline trimming cut 4 bases from V and 5 bases from J; bases unmatched to any gene: 8. CDR1 is SGHTS, CDR2 YDEGEE, per germline. The length of the CDR3 is 15 residues. The DNA for the CDR3 is TGTGCCAGCAGCACTGGACAGGGAAAGGATCAGCCCCAGCATTTT. Encoded protein: CASSTGQGKDQPQHF.

The chain carries TRBV11-3 and TRBJ2-2; weak D call: TRBD2 (5 bases). V lost 0 bases to trimming and J lost 2 bases, with 7 bases between them. CDR1 is SGHNT, CDR2 YENEEA, per germline. The length of the CDR3 is 15 residues. The CDR3 spells CASSLEDSNTGELFF. Here the CDR3 DNA reads TGTGCCAGCAGCTTAGAGGACTCAAACACCGGGGAGCTGTTTTTT.

This clone turned up a few times. This chain connects TRBV11-2 to TRBJ1-1; 9 bases line up with TRBD1. J lost 4 bases, V lost 5 bases, and 8 bases had no gene match. Per germline, CDR1 SGHAT and CDR2 FQNNGV. This CDR3 has 15 amino acids. CDR3 sequence reads: CASSPGQGGFTEAFF. The CDR3 DNA is TGTGCCAGCAGCCCGGGACAGGGCGGATTCACTGAAGCTTTCTTT.

This clone has just a few counts. The rearrangement joins TRBV10-1 to TRBJ2-2; 15 bases line up with TRBD2. Germline lookup yields CDR1 WNHNN and CDR2 SYGVQD (reference sequence). The trim removed 2 bases at V and 6 bases at J, leaving 7 bases unmatched. The CDR3 is made up of 18 amino acids. The CDR3 reads CASSERGLAGGKAGELFF. In DNA, the CDR3 is TGCGCCAGCAGTGAGAGGGGACTAGCGGGGGGCAAGGCCGGGGAGCTGTTTTTT.

The J gene is TRBJ2-3, the V gene TRBV7-6; TRBD2 matches at 7 bases. The V gene's germline CDR1 is SGHVS and CDR2 FNYEAQ. Trimming took 2 bases from V and 1 from J; bases not matched to a gene: 3. The CDR3 totals 15 residues. For the CDR3, the DNA is TGTGCCAGCAGCTTAATCGCGGGGGGCACAGATACGCAGTATTTT. Encoded protein: CASSLIAGGTDTQYF.

This clone was recorded only once. The V and J genes are TRBV7-3 and TRBJ2-1; 8 bases align to TRBD1. This CDR3 contains 14 residues. Looked up from germline, CDR1 is SGHTA and CDR2 is FQGTGA. J lost 3 bases, V lost 5 bases, and 3 bases had no gene match. CDR3 sequence reads: CASSPGQGYNEQFF. The CDR3, as DNA: TGTGCCAGCAGCCCAGGACAGGGCTACAATGAGCAGTTCTTC.

A few counts support this clone. J is TRBJ2-1 and V is TRBV5-1; 12 positions match TRBD2. This CDR3 contains 17 residues. V trimming: 2 bases; J trimming: 4 bases; junction bases outside the gene matches: 7. Germline CDR1 is SGHRS and CDR2 is YFSETQ. The CDR3 DNA reads as TGCGCCAGCAGCTTCGTGGGACTAGCGGGTGTTTACAATGAGCAGTTCTTC. It is translated as CASSFVGLAGVYNEQFF.

The genes are TRBV28 and TRBJ2-7; D perhaps matches TRBD2 (7 bases). V dropped 8 bases and J dropped 3 bases, with 23 bases sitting between them. There are 16 residues in the CDR3. Germline V gives CDR1 MDHEN, CDR2 SYDVKM. The CDR3 loop reads CASGGARGGLIYEQYF. CDR3 sequence (DNA): TGTGCCAGCGGGGGGGCTAGGGGGGGCCTTATCTACGAGCAGTACTTC. Looking up the rest from reference TRBV28 and TRBJ2-7 gives the full variable domain: DVKVTQSSRYLVKRTGEKVFLECVQDMDHENMFWYRQDPGLGLRLIYFSYDVKMKEKGDIPEGYSVSREKKERFSLILESASTNQTSMYLCASGGARGGLIYEQYFGPGTRLTVT.

This clone was counted a few times. The chain recombines TRBV28 with TRBJ1-2; 7 bases fit TRBD1. The CDR3 extends over 14 amino acids. V was pared by 6 bases and J by 8 bases, with 12 bases of the junction left unmatched. CDR1 and CDR2 (germline): MDHEN, SYDVKM. The CDR3 DNA sequence: TGTGCCAGCAGACTTCAAGGGGGCGATGGGGGCTACACCTTC. This codes for CASRLQGGDGGYTF.